The rows below give T cell receptor beta chains drawn from one sample of a study of cytomegalovirus exposure and HLA in healthy donors. Measured with immunoSEQ multiplex PCR; TCRdb has only the in-frame clones, and not every one. The table includes some 210,000 clones, roughly 83% detected once. Source material: PBMCs. Receptor source: a woman between 18 and 30 years old in good health and CMV-seronegative. Both conserved end residues are part of each CDR3. The D gene is left open where the match is weak. Where a row states a size, it is once, few, many or the class of an expanded clone; other rows omit it.

CDR3 length	V gene	D gene	J gene	clone size	CDR3 protein	CDR3 DNA
12	TRBV29-1	.	TRBJ2-2	.	CSVVQDTGELFF	TGCAGCGTTGTACAGGATACCGGGGAGCTGTTTTTT
15	TRBV7-2	.	TRBJ1-5	once	CASSLAITSNQPQHF	TGTGCCAGCAGCTTAGCAATTACGAGCAATCAGCCCCAGCATTTT
13	TRBV30	.	TRBJ2-5	once	CAWTALRRETQYF	TGTGCCTGGACAGCTCTTCGGAGGGAGACCCAGTACTTC
14	TRBV27	.	TRBJ2-7	once	CASSLRTVSHEQYF	TGTGCCAGCAGTTTACGGACAGTATCCCACGAGCAGTACTTC
13	TRBV2	.	TRBJ1-4	.	CASSEGRREKLFF	TGTGCCAGCAGTGAAGGCCGCCGGGAAAAACTGTTTTTT
18	TRBV5-6	.	TRBJ2-1	.	CASSFSGASLYSYNEQFF	TGTGCCAGCAGCTTCTCCGGGGCTAGCCTATACTCCTACAATGAGCAGTTCTTC
15	TRBV7-6	TRBD2	TRBJ2-3	.	CASGRLAGSTDTQYF	TGTGCCAGTGGGAGGCTAGCGGGGAGCACAGATACGCAGTATTTT
12	TRBV9	.	TRBJ1-2	.	CASSGINYGYTF	TGTGCCAGCAGTGGTATTAACTATGGCTACACCTTC
12	TRBV19	.	TRBJ1-1	few	CASSILNTEAFF	TGTGCCAGTAGTATACTGAACACTGAAGCTTTCTTT
12	TRBV30	.	TRBJ1-2	.	CAWSPQGYGYTF	TGTGCCTGGAGTCCCCAGGGCTATGGCTACACCTTC
14	TRBV27	.	TRBJ1-4	.	CASSLTNLHEKLFF	TGTGCCAGCAGTTTGACCAACCTGCATGAAAAACTGTTTTTT
15	TRBV27	TRBD1	TRBJ2-7	few	CASGGRQGSGYEQYF	TGTGCCAGCGGAGGAAGACAGGGTTCGGGGTACGAGCAGTACTTC
14	TRBV29-1	TRBD1	TRBJ1-5	.	CSVWTGVQNQPQHF	TGCAGCGTCTGGACAGGGGTACAAAATCAGCCCCAGCATTTT
15	TRBV7-9	.	TRBJ2-5	.	CASSLGGAEGETQYF	TGTGCCAGCAGCTTAGGGGGGGCGGAAGGAGAGACCCAGTACTTC
15	TRBV11-2	.	TRBJ2-7	once	CASSPGTLAIGEQYF	TGTGCCAGCAGCCCAGGGACACTAGCAATTGGCGAGCAGTACTTC
14	TRBV15	.	TRBJ1-2	.	CATSRDQGPYGYTF	TGTGCCACCAGCAGAGATCAGGGCCCCTATGGCTACACCTTC
18	TRBV11-2	TRBD2	TRBJ2-7	.	CASSLGRGRAVNSYEQYF	TGTGCCAGCAGCTTAGGTCGTGGGAGGGCGGTCAACTCCTACGAGCAGTACTTC
14	TRBV2	TRBD1	TRBJ2-1	.	CASRVSGQGNEQFF	TGTGCCAGCAGGGTCTCGGGACAGGGCAATGAGCAGTTCTTC
12	TRBV4-1	.	TRBJ2-1	.	CASSPTGHEQFF	TGCGCCAGCAGCCCAACAGGGCATGAGCAGTTCTTC
12	TRBV28	.	TRBJ1-5	few	CASSLRGGPQHF	TGTGCCAGCAGTTTGCGAGGAGGGCCCCAGCATTTT
14	TRBV5-1	.	TRBJ2-5	.	CASSLGQIEETQYF	TGCGCCAGCAGCTTGGGACAGATAGAAGAGACCCAGTACTTC
15	TRBV7-2	.	TRBJ2-1	.	CASSSSPSSYNEQFF	TGTGCCAGCAGCTCGAGTCCGAGCTCCTACAATGAGCAGTTCTTC